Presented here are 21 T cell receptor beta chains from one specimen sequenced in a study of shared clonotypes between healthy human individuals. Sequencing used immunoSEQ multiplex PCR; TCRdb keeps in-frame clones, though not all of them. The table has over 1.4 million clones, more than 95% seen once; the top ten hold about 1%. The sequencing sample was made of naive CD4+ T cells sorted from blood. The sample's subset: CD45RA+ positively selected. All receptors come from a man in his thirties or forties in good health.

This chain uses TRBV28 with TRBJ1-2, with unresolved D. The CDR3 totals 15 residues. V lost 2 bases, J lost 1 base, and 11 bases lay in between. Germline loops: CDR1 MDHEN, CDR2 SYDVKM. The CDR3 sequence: CASSLVQLNNYGYTF. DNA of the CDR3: TGTGCCAGCAGTTTAGTGCAGCTTAATAACTATGGCTACACCTTC.

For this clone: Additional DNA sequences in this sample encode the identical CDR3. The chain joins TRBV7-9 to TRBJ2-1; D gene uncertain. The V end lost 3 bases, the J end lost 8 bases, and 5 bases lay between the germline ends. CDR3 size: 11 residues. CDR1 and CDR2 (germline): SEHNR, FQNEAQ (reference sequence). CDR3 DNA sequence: TGTGCCAGCAGCTTTGTGGATGAGCAGTTCTTC. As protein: CASSFVDEQFF.

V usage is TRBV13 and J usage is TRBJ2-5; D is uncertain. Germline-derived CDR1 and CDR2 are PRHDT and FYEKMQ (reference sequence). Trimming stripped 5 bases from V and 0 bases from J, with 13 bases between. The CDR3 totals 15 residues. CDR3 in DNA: TGTGCCAGCAGCCTACTTACCAACGACCAAGAGACCCAGTACTTC. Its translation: CASSLLTNDQETQYF.

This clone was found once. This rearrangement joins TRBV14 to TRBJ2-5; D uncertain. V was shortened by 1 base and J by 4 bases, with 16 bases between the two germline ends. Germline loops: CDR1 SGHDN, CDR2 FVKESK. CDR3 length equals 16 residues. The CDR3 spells CASSQGAGPRRETQYF. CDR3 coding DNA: TGTGCCAGCAGCCAAGGGGCAGGACCCCGACGAGAGACCCAGTACTTC.

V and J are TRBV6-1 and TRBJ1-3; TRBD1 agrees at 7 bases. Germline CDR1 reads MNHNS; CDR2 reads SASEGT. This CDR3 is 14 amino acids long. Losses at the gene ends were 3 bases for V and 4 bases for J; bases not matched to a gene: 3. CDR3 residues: CASSDLDRGNTIYF. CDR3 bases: TGTGCCAGCAGTGACCTGGACAGGGGAAACACCATATATTTT.

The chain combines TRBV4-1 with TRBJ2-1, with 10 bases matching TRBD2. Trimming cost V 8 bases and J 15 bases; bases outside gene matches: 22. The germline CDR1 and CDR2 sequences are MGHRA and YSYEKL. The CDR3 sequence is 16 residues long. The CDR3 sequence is CASDPQAGGPSLVRFF. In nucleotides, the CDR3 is TGCGCCAGCGATCCCCAAGCGGGAGGGCCTTCACTTGTACGGTTCTTC.

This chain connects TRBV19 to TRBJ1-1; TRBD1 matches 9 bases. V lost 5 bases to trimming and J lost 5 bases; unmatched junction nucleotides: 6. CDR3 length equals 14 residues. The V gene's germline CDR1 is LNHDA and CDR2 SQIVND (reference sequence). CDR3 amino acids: CASSRDRVGTEAFF. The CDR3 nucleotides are TGTGCCAGTAGTCGGGACAGGGTGGGAACTGAAGCTTTCTTT.

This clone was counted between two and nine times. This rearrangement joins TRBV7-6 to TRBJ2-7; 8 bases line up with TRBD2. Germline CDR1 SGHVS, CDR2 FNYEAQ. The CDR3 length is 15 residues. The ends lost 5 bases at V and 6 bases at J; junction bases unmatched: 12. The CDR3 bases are TGTGCCAGCAGCGTCAGTATCGGCGGGAGGCCCGAGCAGTACTTC. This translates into CASSVSIGGRPEQYF.

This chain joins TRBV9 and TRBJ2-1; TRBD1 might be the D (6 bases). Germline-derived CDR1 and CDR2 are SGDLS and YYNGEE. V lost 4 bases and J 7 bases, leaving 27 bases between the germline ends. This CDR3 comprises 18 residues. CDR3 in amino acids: CASSLGVGTGILTNEQFF. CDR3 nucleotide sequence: TGTGCCAGCAGCCTGGGGGTTGGAACAGGGATCTTAACAAATGAGCAGTTCTTC.

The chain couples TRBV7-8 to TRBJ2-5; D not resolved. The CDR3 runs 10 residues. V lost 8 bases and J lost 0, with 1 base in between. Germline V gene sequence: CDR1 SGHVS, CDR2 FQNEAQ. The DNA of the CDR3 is TGTGCCAGCCACCAAGAGACCCAGTACTTC. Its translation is CASHQETQYF.

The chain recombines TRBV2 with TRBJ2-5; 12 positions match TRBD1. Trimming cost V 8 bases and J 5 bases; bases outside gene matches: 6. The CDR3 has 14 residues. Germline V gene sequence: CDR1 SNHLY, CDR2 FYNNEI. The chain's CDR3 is CASGGTGGRETQYF. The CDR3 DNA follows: TGTGCCAGCGGGGGGACAGGGGGCAGGGAGACCCAGTACTTC.

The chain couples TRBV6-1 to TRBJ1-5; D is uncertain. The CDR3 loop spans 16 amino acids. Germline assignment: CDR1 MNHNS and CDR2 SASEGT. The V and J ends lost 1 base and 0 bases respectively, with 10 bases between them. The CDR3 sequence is CASSEEGRYSNQPQHF. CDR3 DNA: TGTGCCAGCAGTGAAGAGGGCAGATATAGCAATCAGCCCCAGCATTTT.

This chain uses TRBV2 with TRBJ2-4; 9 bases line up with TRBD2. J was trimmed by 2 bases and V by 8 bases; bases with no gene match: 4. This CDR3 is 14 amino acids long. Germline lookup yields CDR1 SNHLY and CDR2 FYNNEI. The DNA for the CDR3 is TGTGCCAGCCAGCGGGAGGAGTCCAAAAACATTCAGTACTTC. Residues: CASQREESKNIQYF.

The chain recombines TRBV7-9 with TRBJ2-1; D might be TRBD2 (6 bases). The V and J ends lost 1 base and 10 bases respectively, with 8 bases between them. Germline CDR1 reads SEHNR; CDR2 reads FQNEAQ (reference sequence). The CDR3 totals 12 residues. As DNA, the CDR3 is TGTGCCAGCAGCTTAGTGGCGGGGGAGCAGTTCTTC. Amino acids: CASSLVAGEQFF.

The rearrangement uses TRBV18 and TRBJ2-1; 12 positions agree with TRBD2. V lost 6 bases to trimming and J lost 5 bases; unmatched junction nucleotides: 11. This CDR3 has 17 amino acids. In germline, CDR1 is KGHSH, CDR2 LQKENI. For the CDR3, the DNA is TGTGCCAGCTCCCTTGCTCTAGCGGGAGGGCTCGACAATGAGCAGTTCTTC. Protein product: CASSLALAGGLDNEQFF. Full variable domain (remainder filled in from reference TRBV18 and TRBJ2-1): NAGVMQNPRHLVRRRGQEARLRCSPMKGHSHVYWYRQLPEEGLKFMVYLQKENIIDESGMPKERFSAEFPKEGPSILRIQQVVRGDSAAYFCASSLALAGGLDNEQFFGPGTRLTVL.

This chain's CDR3 is CATSRVGEGGYTF. The CDR3 DNA sequence: TGTGCCACCAGCAGAGTTGGAGAAGGTGGCTACACCTTC. The chain joins TRBV15 to TRBJ1-2; D is unclear. V dropped 1 base and J dropped 7 bases, with 10 bases sitting between them. The CDR3 has 13 amino acids. Germline CDR1 is LNHNV and CDR2 is YYDKDF (reference sequence).

Here the CDR3 reads CAWSVDAAYNEQFF. The DNA for the CDR3 is TGTGCCTGGAGTGTAGATGCGGCTTACAATGAGCAGTTCTTC. The chain uses TRBV30 and TRBJ2-1; D not resolved. Between the trimmed V and J ends, which lost 0 bases and 4 bases, there was a span of 10 bases. CDR3 length: 14 residues. From germline, CDR1 is GTSNPN and CDR2 SVGIG (reference sequence).

This chain's CDR3 is CASRGSGTGENNEQFF. In DNA, the CDR3 is TGTGCCAGCAGGGGAAGCGGGACAGGGGAGAACAATGAGCAGTTCTTC. The chain is built from TRBV28 and TRBJ2-1; the match to TRBD1 covers 10 bases. Per the germline V gene, CDR1 is MDHEN and CDR2 is SYDVKM. The CDR3 sequence is 16 residues long. J was trimmed by 5 bases and V by 6 bases; bases with no gene match: 10.

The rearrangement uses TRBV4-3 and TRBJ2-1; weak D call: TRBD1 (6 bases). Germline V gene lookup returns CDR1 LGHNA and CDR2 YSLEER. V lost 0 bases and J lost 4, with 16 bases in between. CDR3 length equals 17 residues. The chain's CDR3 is CASSQDLDSGAYNEQFF. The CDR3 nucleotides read TGCGCCAGCAGCCAAGATCTGGACAGTGGGGCATACAATGAGCAGTTCTTC.

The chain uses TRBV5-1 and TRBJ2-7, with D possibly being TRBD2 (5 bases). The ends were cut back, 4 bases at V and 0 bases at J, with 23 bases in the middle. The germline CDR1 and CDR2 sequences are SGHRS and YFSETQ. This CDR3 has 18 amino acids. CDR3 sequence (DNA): TGCGCCAGCAGCCCGTCTTGGTGGGAATTAGGGAGCTCCTACGAGCAGTACTTC. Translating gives CASSPSWWELGSSYEQYF.

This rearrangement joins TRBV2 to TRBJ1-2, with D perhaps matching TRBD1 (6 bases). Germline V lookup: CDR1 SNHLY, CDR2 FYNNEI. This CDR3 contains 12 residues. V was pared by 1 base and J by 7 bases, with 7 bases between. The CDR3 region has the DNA TGTGCCAGCAGTGAAGTAGGGGGTGGCTACACCTTC. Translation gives CASSEVGGGYTF.